The rows below give T cell receptor beta chains drawn from one sample of a study of blood T cell repertoires in COVID-19. Sequencing used immunoSEQ multiplex PCR; TCRdb keeps in-frame clones, though not all of them. This sample has some 100,000 clones, with roughly 92% found just once. The sequencing sample was made of peripheral blood. The source of these receptors is a man between 70 and 80 years old with acute or convalescent COVID-19. Both conserved end residues are trimmed from each CDR3.

j_gene: TRBJ2-6; v_gene: TRBV3-1/TRBV3-2; CDR3aa: ASSQGGAGANVLT
j_gene: TRBJ1-4; v_gene: TRBV4-1; CDR3aa: ASSPLQGNEKLF
j_gene: TRBJ2-7; v_gene: TRBV18; CDR3aa: ASSPGTGFEQY
j_gene: TRBJ1-5; v_gene: TRBV7-2; CDR3aa: ASSKQGALSNQPQH
j_gene: TRBJ2-3; v_gene: TRBV7-2; CDR3aa: ASRRPPTGTGGTDTQY
j_gene: TRBJ2-3; v_gene: TRBV7-2; CDR3aa: ASSFADTTDTQY
j_gene: TRBJ1-3; v_gene: TRBV10-2; CDR3aa: ASGRGLDGNTIY
j_gene: TRBJ1-2; v_gene: TRBV18; CDR3aa: ASSPSSAGHTQGYT
j_gene: TRBJ2-7; v_gene: TRBV9; CDR3aa: ASSVGAGLTYEQY
j_gene: TRBJ1-2; v_gene: TRBV19; CDR3aa: ASRTDRVGGYT
j_gene: TRBJ2-1; v_gene: TRBV19; CDR3aa: ASSPQRGGPNEQF
j_gene: TRBJ1-6; v_gene: TRBV27; CDR3aa: ASSLQGQPLH
j_gene: TRBJ1-5; v_gene: TRBV12-5; CDR3aa: ASGTGGNQPQH
j_gene: TRBJ2-5; v_gene: TRBV3-1/TRBV3-2; CDR3aa: ASSQGSDRLETQY